The rows below give T cell receptor beta chains drawn from one sample of a study of blood T cell repertoires in COVID-19. Assay used: immunoSEQ multiplex PCR; TCRdb lists only in-frame clones, some missing. The sample shows 35,000 to 45,000 clones, approximately 90% of them seen only once. The material sequenced was peripheral blood. Receptors were obtained from a human donor in a cohort sampled during active COVID-19. Each CDR3 is given with its conserved first and last residue. A D gene is named only where the DNA matches it firmly. Not every row has a clone size; where given, it reads once, few, many or a size class.

size	V	J	D	CDR3	DNA
-	TRBV5-6	TRBJ2-7	TRBD2	CASSLGTSLEQYF	TGTGCCAGCAGCTTGGGGACTAGCCTCGAGCAGTACTTC
-	TRBV3-1/TRBV3-2	TRBJ2-7	-	CASSQEGRRVAYF	TGTGCCAGCAGCCAAGAGGGTCGGAGGGTAGCGTACTTC
few	TRBV6-1	TRBJ1-5	TRBD1	CASSEGFSRDREHF	TGTGCCAGCAGTGAAGGGTTTTCTAGGGACAGAGAGCATTTT
-	TRBV5-1	TRBJ2-5	TRBD1	CASSLETGNRETQYF	TGCGCCAGCAGCCTGGAGACAGGGAACAGGGAGACCCAGTACTTC
-	TRBV4-1	TRBJ2-3	TRBD2	CASSQALAWVNTQYF	TGCGCCAGCAGCCAAGCACTAGCGTGGGTGAATACGCAGTATTTT
-	TRBV14	TRBJ2-7	-	CASSQAAGSEQYF	TGTGCCAGCAGCCAAGCTGCGGGCTCCGAGCAGTACTTC
-	TRBV6-2/TRBV6-3	TRBJ2-7	-	CASSYGASYEQYF	TGTGCCAGCAGTTACGGGGCGTCCTACGAGCAGTACTTC
-	TRBV5-1	TRBJ2-2	TRBD1	CASTLGTGITGELFF	TGCGCCAGCACCCTTGGGACAGGGATCACCGGGGAGCTGTTTTTT
-	TRBV19	TRBJ1-1	-	CASTFRGGDTEAFF	TGTGCCAGTACCTTTAGGGGAGGGGACACTGAAGCTTTCTTT
-	TRBV5-1	TRBJ1-4	TRBD1	CASSFDRGLGEKLFF	TGCGCCAGCAGCTTTGACAGGGGGCTAGGTGAAAAACTGTTTTTT
-	TRBV19	TRBJ2-1	TRBD2	CASSPGVAGGPSYNEQFF	TGTGCCAGTAGCCCCGGGGTGGCGGGGGGGCCGTCCTACAATGAGCAGTTCTTC
-	TRBV5-8	TRBJ1-2	TRBD1	CASSRMGLTGKYGYTF	TGTGCCAGCAGCCGGATGGGCCTGACAGGGAAGTATGGCTACACCTTC
-	TRBV19	TRBJ2-1	TRBD2	CASSMSGGPYNEQFF	TGTGCCAGTAGTATGTCGGGGGGGCCCTACAATGAGCAGTTCTTC
-	TRBV7-9	TRBJ2-5	TRBD2	CASSLSSGGQETQYF	TGTGCCAGCAGCCTATCTAGCGGGGGGCAAGAGACCCAGTACTTC
once	TRBV6-6	TRBJ2-3	TRBD1	CASRATGALGDTQYF	TGTGCCAGCAGGGCGACAGGGGCGCTGGGAGATACGCAGTATTTT
once	TRBV4-1	TRBJ1-4	TRBD1	CASSLGDSSNEKLFF	TGCGCCAGCAGCCTAGGGGACAGTAGTAATGAAAAACTGTTTTTT
-	TRBV6-6	TRBJ1-2	TRBD1	CASSFDRGDGYTF	TGTGCCAGCAGTTTTGACAGGGGAGATGGCTACACCTTC
few	TRBV7-8	TRBJ2-7	TRBD2	CASSLVSAGVPYEQYF	TGTGCCAGCAGCTTAGTTTCCGCGGGGGTTCCCTACGAGCAGTACTTC
-	TRBV5-6	TRBJ2-1	TRBD1	CASSLGQGTYNEQFF	TGTGCCAGCAGCTTGGGACAGGGGACCTACAATGAGCAGTTCTTC
-	TRBV6-5	TRBJ2-5	TRBD2	CASSLAAAQEAQYF	TGTGCCAGCAGCCTAGCGGCTGCACAAGAGGCCCAGTACTTC
-	TRBV29-1	TRBJ1-1	-	CSGRENTEAFF	TGCAGCGGCAGGGAGAACACTGAAGCTTTCTTT
-	TRBV12-3/TRBV12-4	TRBJ2-7	TRBD1	CASSFQTGVEQYF	TGTGCCAGCAGTTTTCAGACAGGGGTCGAGCAGTACTTC
-	TRBV30	TRBJ1-1	-	CAWGGANTEAFF	TGTGCCTGGGGGGGGGCGAACACTGAAGCTTTCTTT
-	TRBV29-1	TRBJ1-1	-	CSAWPGRNTEAFF	TGCAGCGCCTGGCCTGGGAGGAACACTGAAGCTTTCTTT
-	TRBV5-4	TRBJ1-1	-	CASSPPEKNTEAFF	TGTGCCAGCAGCCCCCCCGAGAAGAACACTGAAGCTTTCTTT
-	TRBV11-2	TRBJ2-2	-	CASSPGGELFF	TGTGCCAGCAGCCCGGGCGGGGAGCTGTTTTTT
-	TRBV24-1	TRBJ1-2	-	CATSDTREAGYGYTF	TGTGCCACCAGTGACACCAGGGAGGCTGGCTATGGCTACACCTTC
few	TRBV5-1	TRBJ1-6	TRBD1	CASSTETGNNSPLHF	TGCGCCAGCAGCACAGAGACAGGGAACAATTCACCCCTCCACTTT
-	TRBV2	TRBJ1-1	TRBD1	CASSEDQGAHTEAFF	TGTGCCAGCAGTGAAGACCAGGGGGCTCATACTGAAGCTTTCTTT
-	TRBV25-1	TRBJ2-1	-	CASSGGSSYNEQFF	TGTGCCAGCAGTGGCGGTAGCTCCTACAATGAGCAGTTCTTC
-	TRBV27	TRBJ2-4	TRBD2	CASSSGTSGGRPYF	TGTGCCAGCAGTAGCGGGACTAGCGGGGGTCGACCGTACTTC
-	TRBV5-5	TRBJ2-7	-	CASSYHPQGGYEQYF	TGTGCCAGCAGCTACCACCCCCAGGGGGGTTACGAGCAGTACTTC
-	TRBV4-2	TRBJ2-5	TRBD1	CASSRTGTETQYF	TGTGCCAGCAGTCGGACAGGGACGGAGACCCAGTACTTC
-	TRBV30	TRBJ2-3	-	CAWTLADTQYF	TGTGCCTGGACACTCGCAGATACGCAGTATTTT
-	TRBV11-2	TRBJ2-7	-	CASRSAYEQYF	TGTGCCAGCCGTAGTGCCTACGAGCAGTACTTC
-	TRBV4-1	TRBJ2-1	-	CASSQVHARIQEQFF	TGCGCCAGCAGCCAAGTGCATGCCCGTATACAGGAGCAGTTCTTC
-	TRBV14	TRBJ2-5	TRBD2	CASSQRTSGGETQYF	TGTGCCAGCAGTCAACGGACTAGCGGGGGAGAGACCCAGTACTTC
once	TRBV5-4	TRBJ1-1	-	CASSQRGFNTEAFF	TGTGCCAGCAGCCAGAGAGGGTTTAACACTGAAGCTTTCTTT
-	TRBV6-5	TRBJ2-5	TRBD2	CASPGAGGETQYF	TGTGCCAGCCCCGGGGCGGGGGGAGAGACCCAGTACTTC
-	TRBV14	TRBJ2-7	-	CASSQDANRDYEQYF	TGTGCCAGCAGCCAAGATGCGAACAGGGACTACGAGCAGTACTTC
-	TRBV7-8	TRBJ2-7	-	CASSRGGAGAEQYF	TGTGCCAGCAGCCGAGGGGGGGCGGGGGCCGAGCAGTACTTC
-	TRBV11-2	TRBJ2-2	-	CASSRDPNTGELFF	TGTGCCAGCAGCCGAGATCCAAACACCGGGGAGCTGTTTTTT
few	TRBV29-1	TRBJ2-5	TRBD1	CSVGGLRQGVEETQYF	TGCAGCGTTGGAGGGCTGCGTCAGGGGGTCGAAGAGACCCAGTACTTC
-	TRBV27	TRBJ1-6	-	CASSPRLGSGSPLHF	TGTGCCAGCAGTCCCCGGTTGGGTTCAGGATCACCCCTCCACTTT
-	TRBV6-5	TRBJ1-1	-	CASRKQNTEAFF	TGTGCCAGCAGAAAACAGAACACTGAAGCTTTCTTT
-	TRBV30	TRBJ2-7	TRBD2	CAWSGGEGYEQYF	TGTGCCTGGAGTGGGGGGGAGGGTTACGAGCAGTACTTC
-	TRBV5-1	TRBJ2-7	-	CASSLAVAVPYEQYF	TGCGCCAGCAGCTTGGCCGTTGCGGTGCCCTACGAGCAGTACTTC
-	TRBV5-1	TRBJ1-2	-	CASSLGSTDFYTF	TGCGCCAGCAGCTTGGGTTCGACCGACTTTTACACCTTC
few	TRBV6-5	TRBJ1-1	-	CASSLAGGGAEAFF	TGTGCCAGCAGTCTAGCGGGAGGAGGTGCTGAAGCTTTCTTT
-	TRBV10-2	TRBJ2-5	TRBD2	CASSETLPGPGGETQYF	TGCGCCAGCAGTGAGACCCTCCCGGGCCCGGGGGGAGAGACCCAGTACTTC
-	TRBV5-4	TRBJ2-7	TRBD2	CASSLRGGSYEQYF	TGTGCCAGCAGCTTGCGGGGGGGGTCCTACGAGCAGTACTTC
-	TRBV30	TRBJ2-2	TRBD1	CAWGQGPTGELFF	TGTGCCTGGGGACAGGGTCCCACCGGGGAGCTGTTTTTT
-	TRBV6-4	TRBJ1-1	-	CASREEKLMNTEAFF	TGTGCCAGCAGGGAGGAGAAGTTAATGAACACTGAAGCTTTCTTT
once	TRBV3-1/TRBV3-2	TRBJ1-4	TRBD1	CASSLGQNEKLFF	TGTGCCAGCAGCCTGGGACAGAATGAAAAACTGTTTTTT